These 30 T cell receptor beta chains share one sample of origin, sequenced in a study of Ad26.COV2.S vaccination and SARS-CoV-2 variants (dated by TCRdb to 2020 to 2023). The library was built by means of the immunoSEQ multiplex PCR assay. The table was pulled from immuneACCESS by TCRdb, which kept in-frame rearrangements only. Such tables lose some clones; where checked, under half of the loss comes from unresolved V genes, and the rest has no known cause. The sample table records 350,000 to 450,000 clones; roughly four fifths of these occur just once. Jointly, the top ten make up about 8% of the sample. Interpreted using the paper, the treatment or condition label stands for: roughly 20 received Ad26.COV2.S at low or high dose, single or two shots; roughly 5 received placebo; per-sample allocation not given. For vaccine and placebo recipients, the sequenced repertoires came from samples collected on day 63 after the first injection.

Source: peripheral blood, taken in a trial of Ad26.COV2.S vaccine versus placebo. The receptors originated from a person between 18 and 60 years old who received the Ad26.COV2.S COVID-19 vaccine or a placebo.

As to this clone: Within the sample, other DNA sequences also encode this same CDR3. The J gene is TRBJ1-2, the V gene TRBV9; D is unclear. This CDR3 is built from 13 residues. V lost 1 base and J lost 4, with 8 bases in between. CDR1 and CDR2 (germline): SGDLS, YYNGEE. CDR3 nucleotides: TGTGCCAGCAGCGTAAGGACGGGCTATGGCTACACCTTC. It translates to CASSVRTGYGYTF. The entire variable domain, with the rest obtained from reference TRBV9 and TRBJ1-2, is as follows: DSGVTQTPKHLITATGQRVTLRCSPRSGDLSVYWYQQSLDQGLQFLIQYYNGEERAKGNILERFSAQQFPDLHSELNLSSLELGDSALYFCASSVRTGYGYTFGSGTRLTVV.

V is TRBV7-3 and J is TRBJ2-3, with a weak D call TRBD2 (5 bases). Germline CDR1 SGHTA, CDR2 FQGTGA. Trimming left V 3 bases short and J 2 bases short, with 9 bases between. This CDR3 comprises 14 residues. CDR3 region: CASSFRGPTDTQYF. The CDR3 nucleotides are TGTGCCAGCAGCTTTAGAGGGCCCACAGATACGCAGTATTTT.

The V and J genes are TRBV11-3 and TRBJ2-5; D not certain. Looked up from germline, CDR1 is SGHNT and CDR2 is YENEEA. Trimming took off 3 bases at V and 5 bases at J, with 19 bases between the two ends. The CDR3 totals 16 residues. The CDR3 reads CASSFGTASKRETQYF. The CDR3 DNA is TGTGCCAGCAGCTTCGGCACGGCCTCTAAGAGGGAGACCCAGTACTTC.

The chain is built from TRBV18 and TRBJ1-1, with D unresolved. Germline-derived CDR1 and CDR2 are KGHSH and LQKENI. V was clipped by 1 base and J by 4 bases, with 13 bases between them. The CDR3 runs 15 residues. CDR3 amino acids: CASSPREGRGTEAFF. The CDR3 nucleotides are TGTGCCAGCTCACCACGGGAAGGACGTGGCACTGAAGCTTTCTTT.

Turning to this clone: At one of its ends the junction is not consistent with the germline gene, which may arise from a read error. The chain links TRBV5-4 to TRBJ1-1; 9 bases fit TRBD1. From germline, CDR1 is SGHNT and CDR2 YYREEE (reference sequence). CDR3 size: 13 residues. The CDR3 DNA sequence: TGTGCCAGCAGCTTGGGGGGACAGGGTCTATCCGAATTT. Translation: CASSLGGQGLSEF. Supplemented by reference TRBV5-4 and TRBJ1-1, the full variable domain reads ETGVTQSPTHLIKTRGQQVTLRCSSQSGHNTVSWYQQALGQGPQFIFQYYREEENGRGNFPPRFSGLQFPNYSSELNVNALELDDSALYLCASSLGGQGLSEFGQGTRLTVV.

For the CDR3, the DNA is TGCAGCGTCCTGGGACAGGCTGGAAACACCATATATTTT. This gives the protein CSVLGQAGNTIYF. This chain connects TRBV29-1 to TRBJ1-3; 8 bases match TRBD1. V shed 6 bases, J shed 2 bases, and the junction held 3 bases outside the gene matches. The CDR3 runs 13 residues. CDR1 SQVTM and CDR2 ANQGSEA come from the germline V gene.

This clone appeared a single time. J is TRBJ2-5 and V is TRBV18; the match to TRBD2 covers 10 bases. The CDR3 consists of 16 residues. CDR1 and CDR2 (germline): KGHSH, LQKENI. V lost 3 bases, J lost 0 bases, and 4 bases stayed unmatched. The chain's CDR3 is CASSPLLAGNQETQYF. Here the CDR3 DNA reads TGTGCCAGCTCACCGTTACTAGCGGGGAACCAAGAGACCCAGTACTTC.

A remark on this clone: Other nucleotide sequences in the sample specify the same CDR3. This chain connects TRBV7-2 to TRBJ2-3; TRBD2 is a possible D gene (6 bases). Trimming shortened V by 0 bases and J by 4 bases, and 8 bases separated the two germline ends. In germline, CDR1 is SGHTA, CDR2 FQGNSA. This CDR3 region has 14 residues. The CDR3 DNA follows: TGTGCCAGCAGCTTAGCGGGGGGAGCAGATACGCAGTATTTT. It is translated as CASSLAGGADTQYF.

The chain has TRBV5-1 and TRBJ2-2; D is ambiguous. This CDR3 comprises 14 residues. V lost 6 bases to trimming and J lost 0 bases, with 9 bases between them. The germline CDR1 and CDR2 sequences are SGHRS and YFSETQ. This CDR3 reads CASTDRSNTGELFF. The CDR3 region has the DNA TGCGCCAGCACGGATAGGTCGAACACCGGGGAGCTGTTTTTT.

The rearrangement links TRBV5-1 to TRBJ2-1; TRBD2 matches at 10 bases. Trimming took 1 base from V and 3 from J; bases not matched to a gene: 1. The CDR3 spans 15 residues. CDR1 is SGHRS, CDR2 YFSETQ, per germline. The CDR3 here is CASSLSGGDYNEQFF. The CDR3 bases are TGCGCCAGCAGCTTGAGCGGGGGGGACTACAATGAGCAGTTCTTC.

The chain links TRBV1 to TRBJ2-5; the table's D gene call, TRBD2, was not cross checked with the DNA. TRBV1 is annotated as a pseudogene. CDR3 size: 15 residues. CDR3: CTSSQDHQSPGTQYF. CDR3 coding DNA: TGCACCAGCAGCCAAGATCACCAGAGCCCGGGAACCCAGTACTTC.

The rearrangement joins TRBV7-9 to TRBJ2-3; D gene ambiguous. Trimming shortened V by 4 bases and J by 6 bases, and 11 bases separated the two germline ends. Germline V gene lookup returns CDR1 SEHNR and CDR2 FQNEAQ (reference sequence). There are 13 residues in the CDR3. Written as DNA, the CDR3 is TGTGCCAGCAGCTCCTTGGATTTGGATACGCAGTATTTT. This gives the protein CASSSLDLDTQYF.

The chain recombines TRBV2 with TRBJ1-4; no reliable D call. With 11 bases removed from V and 1 base from J, the gap between germline ends came to 11 bases. The CDR3 consists of 13 residues. Germline lookup yields CDR1 SNHLY and CDR2 FYNNEI. CDR3 sequence (DNA): TGTGCCGGACGGACGGGAACTAATGAAAAACTGTTTTTT. As protein: CAGRTGTNEKLFF.

The chain combines TRBV7-2 with TRBJ2-5, with D perhaps matching TRBD2 (5 bases). The V and J ends lost 4 bases and 10 bases respectively, with 10 bases between them. This CDR3 has 11 amino acids. Germline V gene data show CDR1 as SGHTA and CDR2 as FQGNSA. The CDR3 sequence: CASSYPGIQYF. The CDR3 coding sequence is TGTGCCAGCAGCTACCCCGGGATCCAGTACTTC.

The chain carries TRBV14 and TRBJ2-7; D might be TRBD2 (5 bases). V was cut by 4 bases and J by 1 base, with 8 bases left in between. This CDR3 comprises 13 residues. Germline V gene lookup returns CDR1 SGHDN and CDR2 FVKESK. The CDR3 region is CASSLPGSYEQYF. The CDR3 coding sequence is TGTGCCAGCAGCCTCCCGGGGTCCTACGAGCAGTACTTC.

The chain has TRBV18 and TRBJ2-7; TRBD1 matches at 10 bases. The ends lost 8 bases at V and 5 bases at J; junction bases unmatched: 12. The germline CDR1 and CDR2 sequences are KGHSH and LQKENI. The CDR3 has 15 amino acids. Here the CDR3 DNA reads TGTGCCAGCACACAACAGGGGACAGGGGTCCACGAGCAGTACTTC. This translates into CASTQQGTGVHEQYF.

V is TRBV19 and J is TRBJ1-4; 7 nucleotides match TRBD1. The germline V gene has CDR1 LNHDA and CDR2 SQIVND (reference sequence). The CDR3 is 15 residues long. Trimming at V came to 7 bases and at J to 2 bases, leaving 7 bases not matched to a gene. CDR3 in DNA: TGTGCCAGTATTGACCTAGGGGGCACTAATGAAAAACTGTTTTTT. Amino acid sequence: CASIDLGGTNEKLFF.

The rearrangement links TRBV15 to TRBJ2-3; weak D call: TRBD2 (6 bases). V lost 0 bases and J lost 6, with 16 bases in between. The germline CDR1 and CDR2 sequences are LNHNV and YYDKDF (reference sequence). This CDR3 has 16 residues. The CDR3 sequence: CATSRDRIGGSDTQYF. The DNA for the CDR3 is TGTGCCACCAGCAGAGATCGTATCGGGGGTAGCGATACGCAGTATTTT. Using reference TRBV15 and TRBJ2-3 for the parts outside the CDR3, the full variable domain is DAMVIQNPRYQVTQFGKPVTLSCSQTLNHNVMYWYQQKSSQAPKLLFHYYDKDFNNEADTPDNFQSRRPNTSFCFLDIRSPGLGDTAMYLCATSRDRIGGSDTQYFGPGTRLTVL.

This chain links TRBV3-1 (or the pseudogene TRBV3-2) with TRBJ2-7; maybe TRBD1 (5 bases). Germline CDR1 reads LGHDT; CDR2 reads YNNKEL (reference sequence). Between the trimmed V and J ends, which lost 3 bases and 6 bases, there was a span of 15 bases. This CDR3 is built from 14 residues. The CDR3 coding sequence is TGTGCCAGCAGCCATTATCAGGGATCTGGCGAGCAGTACTTC. Translated, it gives CASSHYQGSGEQYF.

The V gene is TRBV27, the J gene TRBJ2-3; 7 positions match TRBD2. Germline CDR1 and CDR2: MNHEY and SMNVEV (reference sequence). CDR3 length: 17 amino acids. Trimming removed 3 bases from V and 2 bases from J; junction bases left unmatched: 11. Here the CDR3 DNA reads TGTGCCAGCAGTTTCGGAGGGCTAGCGGATTTCACAGATACGCAGTATTTT. Protein: CASSFGGLADFTDTQYF.

The chain's CDR3 is CASSSVQGADEQYF. CDR3 sequence (DNA): TGCGCCAGCAGCTCAGTACAGGGGGCTGACGAGCAGTACTTC. The chain employs TRBV5-1 and TRBJ2-7; 9 bases are a match to TRBD1. The trim removed 3 bases at V and 5 bases at J, leaving 6 bases unmatched. The CDR3 consists of 14 residues. Germline assignment: CDR1 SGHRS and CDR2 YFSETQ.

The genes are TRBV21-1 and TRBJ2-7. TRBV21-1 has pseudogene status. This CDR3 region has 15 residues. This chain's CDR3 is CASSKALTGATRQYF. The CDR3 bases are TGTGCCAGCAGCAAAGCGCTGACCGGCGCTACGAGGCAGTACTTC.

This clone was detected ten times or more. CDR3 sequence: CASSRTSGINEQFF. The CDR3, as DNA: TGTGCCAGCAGCCGGACTAGCGGGATCAATGAGCAGTTCTTC. The V gene is TRBV5-6, the J gene TRBJ2-1, with 12 nucleotides matching TRBD2. The V gene end was trimmed by 4 bases and the J gene end by 6 bases; junction bases not matched to a gene: 2. The CDR3 loop spans 14 amino acids. Germline V gene sequence: CDR1 SGHDT, CDR2 YYEEEE.

The chain carries TRBV27 and TRBJ2-2; D is perhaps TRBD1 (5 bases). V was shortened by 7 bases and J by 3 bases, with 12 bases between the two germline ends. The CDR3 totals 14 residues. The germline V gene has CDR1 MNHEY and CDR2 SMNVEV (reference sequence). CDR3 loop: CASKGPPHTGELFF. The CDR3 nucleotides are TGTGCCAGCAAGGGGCCCCCCCACACCGGGGAGCTGTTTTTT.

The V call is TRBV7-9, the J call TRBJ1-4; D perhaps matches TRBD1 (5 bases). The V end was cut by 1 base, the J end by 1 base, with 10 bases between. The CDR3 consists of 16 residues. Germline V gene data show CDR1 as SEHNR and CDR2 as FQNEAQ (reference sequence). The CDR3 region is CASSLGGSGTNEKLFF. CDR3 DNA sequence: TGTGCCAGCAGCTTAGGGGGGTCGGGAACTAATGAAAAACTGTTTTTT. The full variable domain, its missing parts supplied by reference TRBV7-9 and TRBJ1-4, is DTGVSQNPRHKITKRGQNVTFRCDPISEHNRLYWYRQTLGQGPEFLTYFQNEAQLEKSRLLSDRFSAERPKGSFSTLEIQRTEQGDSAMYLCASSLGGSGTNEKLFFGSGTQLSVL.

The genes are TRBV5-8 and TRBJ2-7, with TRBD1 matching 9 bases. The CDR3 extends over 15 amino acids. The germline CDR1 and CDR2 sequences are SGHTS and YDEGEE. V lost 1 base and J lost 0; bases outside the gene matches: 2. As DNA, the CDR3 is TGTGCCAGCAGCTTGTGGGACAGGGACTCCTACGAGCAGTACTTC. Amino acid sequence: CASSLWDRDSYEQYF.

V and J are TRBV5-6 and TRBJ1-4, with D perhaps TRBD1 (5 bases). Between the trimmed V and J ends, which lost 1 base and 6 bases, there was a span of 13 bases. The CDR3 has 15 amino acids. CDR1 SGHDT and CDR2 YYEEEE come from the germline V gene. CDR3 nucleotide sequence: TGTGCCAGCAGCTTGTTTTGGCAGGGAGATGAAAAACTGTTTTTT. Translating it yields CASSLFWQGDEKLFF.

V gene TRBV7-9 combines with J gene TRBJ2-5; D possibly corresponds to TRBD2 (6 bases). The CDR3 covers 15 residues. Trimming cost V 5 bases and J 5 bases, with 18 bases left between them. The germline V gene has CDR1 SEHNR and CDR2 FQNEAQ (reference sequence). The CDR3 loop is CASSPMGEAGETQYF. CDR3 bases: TGTGCCAGCAGCCCGATGGGGGAGGCAGGGGAGACCCAGTACTTC.

The chain couples TRBV3-1 (or the pseudogene TRBV3-2) to TRBJ2-3, with D possibly being TRBD1 (6 bases). V lost 3 bases and J 7 bases, leaving 20 bases between the germline ends. The CDR3 has 16 amino acids. Germline V gene sequence: CDR1 LGHDT, CDR2 YNNKEL (reference sequence). This CDR3 reads CASSHGTRRSSNTQYF. The CDR3 DNA follows: TGTGCCAGCAGCCATGGGACAAGACGCAGTTCGAATACGCAGTATTTT.

The chain couples TRBV27 to TRBJ2-7, with a tentative D call TRBD2 (6 bases). The V gene lost 2 bases and the J gene lost 1 base, with 21 bases spanning the gap. Germline lookup yields CDR1 MNHEY and CDR2 SMNVEV (reference sequence). CDR3 size: 18 residues. In DNA, the CDR3 is TGTGCCAGCAGTTTACTATCGGTCAGGCCTAGCGCATCCTACGAGCAGTACTTC. Protein product: CASSLLSVRPSASYEQYF.